The present TCR beta chain was sequenced within a study of neoadjuvant anti-PD-1 for oral cavity cancer. Study information: Before surgery, most patients got three to four biweekly 3 mg/kg nivolumab doses. Patients without progression received a fourth nivolumab dose around day 43, then surgical resection on days 50-56. Broader study findings: Only a few patients per response group were TCR-analyzed; validation needed.

This clone was detected only a few times. The antigen remains undetermined. The time point: after neoadjuvant nivolumab, at surgical resection. Tumor libraries mostly used around 4.8 ug genomic DNA, two replicates each. Produced via immunoSEQ multiplex PCR; TCRdb's table is partial and in-frame only. The data hold roughly 16,000 clones, with under 40% observed a single time. Sequences were derived from tumor tissue, sampled after nivolumab (anti-PD-1) treatment. This clonotype was sampled from a person between 40 and 80 years old with oral cavity squamous cell carcinoma.

CDR3 in amino acids: CASSPHKSPEQYF. For the CDR3, the DNA is TGTGCCAGCAGCCCCCATAAGTCGCCCGAGCAGTACTTC. V is TRBV11-3 and J is TRBJ2-7, with D unclear. Germline V lookup: CDR1 SGHNT, CDR2 YENEEA. The germline V and J ends were trimmed by 5 bases and 6 bases, with 14 bases remaining between them. The CDR3 spans 13 residues.